The clone carrying this T cell receptor beta chain has more than one count but fewer than ten. Antigen specificity is unknown. These data come from a study of Graves' ophthalmopathy and Graves' hyperthyroidism. Overall study: If no ophthalmopathy appeared within 18 months of follow-up, hyperthyroidism was termed stable. The study's findings and limits: The majority of expanded thyroid clonotypes above 0.001 frequency also occurred in blood. A roughly 80% specificity and 85% to 90% sensitivity were achieved by a 13-signature model that separated ophthalmopathy from stable hyperthyroidism.

Only newly diagnosed hyperthyroidism patients aged 18 to 65, with under 2 months' duration, were enrolled. In germline, CDR1 is MNHEY, CDR2 SMNVEV (reference sequence). The V end lost 3 bases, the J end lost 4 bases, and 12 bases lay between the germline ends. This CDR3 has 14 amino acids. Using RNA transcripts, the TCR beta CDR3 regions were amplified. An initial RT-PCR round employing HTBI primers preceded a second-round multiplex PCR. One entry per CDR3 protein, called by TCRdb with MiXCR from the multiplex PCR reads. The repertoire includes about 550,000 distinct CDR3 sequences, 35% to 45% of them detected once, and about 4% sits in the top ten.

Material for sequencing was peripheral blood or thyroid tissue (not recorded which). This TCR derives from an adult man with Graves' hyperthyroidism. The chain recombines TRBV27 with TRBJ1-1, with a possible D match to TRBD1 (5 bases). The CDR3 bases are TGTGCCAGCAGTTTTTGGGGCACGGGCACTGAAGCTTTCTTT. Translating gives CASSFWGTGTEAFF.